This T cell receptor (beta chain) was identified during a study of CD8 T cells in Susac syndrome. Random hexamers primed reverse transcription of about 0.45 to 1 ug RNA. TCRdb reanalysed the immunoSEQ multiplex PCR reads using MiXCR and keeps one entry per CDR3 protein. The table includes approximately 50,000 distinct CDR3 sequences, more than 85% detected once. Germline-derived CDR1 and CDR2 are MNHEY and SVGAGI. The length of the CDR3 is 15 residues. Trimming shortened V by 2 bases and J by 2 bases, and 12 bases separated the two germline ends. V gene TRBV6-5 combines with J gene TRBJ1-2; D uncertain. Sequenced sample: CD8+ T cells from PBMCs. The receptor was derived from a human donor with Susac syndrome. The CDR3 loop is CASSYTYSFNYGYTF. Here the CDR3 DNA reads TGTGCCAGCAGTTACACGTACAGCTTCAACTATGGCTACACCTTC.